Listed here are 8 T cell receptor beta chains from one sample, sequenced in a study of regulatory T cells in long-lasting Graves disease. Time point defined: newly diagnosed GD, antithyroid drugs for less than 3 months. PBMCs provided the RNA from which the TCR library was made. In building TCR beta libraries, iRepertoire HTBI primers were used together with Arm-PCR of CDR3 regions. MiXCR, applied by TCRdb to the multiplex PCR reads, yields one record per CDR3 protein. The sample carries approximately 560,000 distinct CDR3 sequences, around 16% recorded once. These records were also assigned to another study, of T cells in Graves' hyperthyroidism and ophthalmopathy.

The input for sequencing was peripheral blood mononuclear cells (PBMCs), taken at new diagnosis, from a patient treated with antithyroid drugs. All receptors derive from a man aged 18 to 35 with Graves disease.

To note about this clonotype: A read error is possible here, since a much larger clone lies one base away. The chain links TRBV3-1 to TRBJ1-2; D unresolved. The germline gives CDR1 LGHDT, CDR2 YNNKEL (reference sequence). CDR3 length: 14 amino acids. In nucleotides, the CDR3 is TGTACCAGCAGCCAAGGGCGTGGTGTGTTTGGCTACACCTTC. It specifies CTSSQGRGVFGYTF.

Turning to this clonotype: A much larger clone differs by one base, so this may be a read error. The chain combines TRBV28 with TRBJ2-1, with 9 bases matching TRBD2. CDR3 length: 14 amino acids. The germline CDR1 and CDR2 sequences are MDHEN and SYDVKM. Unmatched junction bases numbered 5, after V lost 2 bases and J lost 9 bases. The CDR3, as DNA: TGTGCCAGCAGTTTAGCGGGAGGGCGAGTTGAGCAGTTCTTC. Translating gives CASSLAGGRVEQFF.

The chain's CDR3 is CASSPTPDSSDEQFF. CDR3 sequence (DNA): TGTGCCAGCAGTCCCACTCCGGACAGTTCCGATGAGCAGTTCTTC. The chain couples TRBV6-2 or TRBV6-3 to TRBJ2-1; the D gene is possibly TRBD1 (6 bases). The CDR3 has 15 amino acids. With 5 bases removed from V and 8 bases from J, the gap between germline ends came to 19 bases. CDR1 and CDR2 from the germline V gene are MNHEY and SVGEGT.

This clonotype has a count of ten or more. CDR3 residues: CSARSQGNYEQYF. DNA for the CDR3: TGCAGTGCTAGGTCCCAGGGGAACTACGAGCAGTACTTC. J is TRBJ2-7 and V is TRBV20-1; D is possibly TRBD1 (6 bases). The germline V gene has CDR1 DFQATT and CDR2 SNEGSKA (reference sequence). The CDR3 covers 13 residues. Trimming left V 3 bases short and J 3 bases short, with 12 bases between.

The CDR3 protein is CSARIGTNQPQHF. The CDR3, as DNA: TGCAGTGCTAGAATCGGGACCAATCAGCCCCAGCATTTT. The chain links TRBV20-1 to TRBJ1-5, with TRBD1 as a possible D gene (5 bases). The germline V and J ends were trimmed by 2 bases and 3 bases, with 8 bases remaining between them. Germline V gives CDR1 DFQATT, CDR2 SNEGSKA (reference sequence). The CDR3 totals 13 residues.

The table lists this clonotype with a few counts. The chain links TRBV20-1 to TRBJ2-2, with a tentative D call TRBD1 (6 bases). Germline assignment: CDR1 DFQATT and CDR2 SNEGSKA (reference sequence). V was shortened by 5 bases and J by 5 bases, with 15 bases between the two germline ends. The CDR3 sequence is 14 residues long. DNA for the CDR3: TGCAGTGCTCGGAACAGGGTAGAGACCGGGGAGCTGTTTTTT. Protein product: CSARNRVETGELFF.

There are many counts of this clonotype. This rearrangement joins TRBV5-1 to TRBJ2-1; no clear D. Trimming left V 1 base short and J 6 bases short, with 8 bases between. This CDR3 is built from 13 residues. CDR1 is SGHRS, CDR2 YFSETQ, per germline. The CDR3 here is CASSLMTGNEQFF. In DNA form, the CDR3 reads TGCGCCAGCAGCTTGATGACCGGCAATGAGCAGTTCTTC.

This clonotype was detected many times. The genes are TRBV28 and TRBJ2-1, with TRBD2 identical over 9 bases. This CDR3 spans 12 amino acids. The J segment lost 12 bases and the V segment lost 5 bases, leaving 5 bases of the junction unmatched. Germline V gene data show CDR1 as MDHEN and CDR2 as SYDVKM. The CDR3 reads CASSLSGRPQFF. The CDR3 nucleotides are TGTGCCAGCAGTCTCAGCGGGAGGCCGCAGTTCTTC. Combining the CDR3 with reference TRBV28 and TRBJ2-1 gives the whole variable domain DVKVTQSSRYLVKRTGEKVFLECVQDMDHENMFWYRQDPGLGLRLIYFSYDVKMKEKGDIPEGYSVSREKKERFSLILESASTNQTSMYLCASSLSGRPQFFGPGTRLTVL.